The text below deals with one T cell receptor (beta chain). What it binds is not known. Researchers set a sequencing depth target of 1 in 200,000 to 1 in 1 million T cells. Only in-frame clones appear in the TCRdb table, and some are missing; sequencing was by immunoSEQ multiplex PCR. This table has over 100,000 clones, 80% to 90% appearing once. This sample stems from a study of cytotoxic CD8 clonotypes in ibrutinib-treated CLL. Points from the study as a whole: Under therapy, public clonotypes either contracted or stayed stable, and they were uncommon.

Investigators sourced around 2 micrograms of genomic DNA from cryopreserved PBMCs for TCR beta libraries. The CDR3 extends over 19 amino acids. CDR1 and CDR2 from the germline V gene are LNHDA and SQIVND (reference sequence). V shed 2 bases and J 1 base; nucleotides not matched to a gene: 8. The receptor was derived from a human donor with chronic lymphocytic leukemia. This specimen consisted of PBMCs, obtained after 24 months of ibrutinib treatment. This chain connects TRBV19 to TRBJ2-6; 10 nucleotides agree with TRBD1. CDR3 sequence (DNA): TGTGCCAGTAGTATATCGGGACAGGGGTTGAGGTCTGGGGCCAACGTCCTGACTTTC. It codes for CASSISGQGLRSGANVLTF.